One and the same sample provided the 27 T cell receptor beta chains below, sequenced in a study of shared clonotypes between healthy human individuals. Produced via immunoSEQ multiplex PCR; TCRdb's table is partial and in-frame only. The sample shows some 2.1 million clones, about 95% of them seen only once. Sample: naive CD4+ T cells sorted from blood. Described subset: CD45RA+ positively selected. The receptors come from a man between 18 and 35 years old in good health.

This clone occurred once. Here the CDR3 DNA reads TGCGCCAGCAGCTTGGAGGGGTTCGGGCGCCAAGAGACCCAGTACTTC. It translates to CASSLEGFGRQETQYF. The rearrangement uses TRBV5-1 and TRBJ2-5, with D possibly being TRBD1 (5 bases). Germline CDR1 reads SGHRS; CDR2 reads YFSETQ. V lost 0 bases, J lost 1 base, and 13 bases lay in between. This CDR3 has 16 residues.

As concerns this clone: Other DNA sequences within the sample encode an identical CDR3. This rearrangement joins TRBV5-4 to TRBJ1-3; 7 positions match TRBD1. V lost 1 base to trimming and J lost 7 bases; unmatched junction nucleotides: 5. The germline V gene encodes CDR1 SGHNT and CDR2 YYREEE (reference sequence). CDR3 size: 14 residues. This CDR3 is CASSLTGVGNTIYF. Written as DNA, the CDR3 is TGTGCCAGCAGCTTGACAGGGGTAGGCAACACCATATATTTT.

The chain is built from TRBV5-1 and TRBJ2-7; D may match TRBD1 or TRBD2 (5 bases each). The CDR3 runs to 14 residues. Germline assignment: CDR1 SGHRS and CDR2 YFSETQ. Trimming left V 4 bases short and J 0 bases short, with 11 bases between. CDR3 residues: CASSLLGDSYEQYF. CDR3 DNA: TGCGCCAGCAGCCTTTTGGGGGACTCCTACGAGCAGTACTTC.

This chain uses TRBV30 with TRBJ2-1; TRBD2 matches at 12 bases. Germline-derived CDR1 and CDR2 are GTSNPN and SVGIG (reference sequence). The CDR3 is made up of 17 amino acids. J lost 2 bases, V lost 6 bases, and 11 bases had no gene match. DNA for the CDR3: TGTGCCTGTACCCGGGCTAGCGGGAGGGCCCCCTACAATGAGCAGTTCTTC. Residues: CACTRASGRAPYNEQFF.

The rearrangement joins TRBV7-8 to TRBJ1-1; no clear D. The germline V and J ends were trimmed by 1 base and 6 bases, with 12 bases remaining between them. Germline assignment: CDR1 SGHVS and CDR2 FQNEAQ. CDR3 length: 14 amino acids. CDR3 amino acids: CASSLVGGEAEAFF. The CDR3 nucleotides read TGTGCCAGCAGCTTAGTGGGTGGGGAGGCTGAAGCTTTCTTT.

The chain links TRBV5-1 to TRBJ2-7; D gene unclear. Trimming took 5 bases from V and 5 from J, leaving 20 bases between them. The CDR3 consists of 15 residues. CDR1 and CDR2 (germline): SGHRS, YFSETQ. This CDR3 reads CASRSPSTSPHEQYF. The CDR3 DNA follows: TGCGCCAGCAGATCCCCCTCTACATCCCCCCACGAGCAGTACTTC.

V is TRBV4-3 and J is TRBJ1-2; weak D call: TRBD1 (5 bases). CDR3 length: 15 amino acids. Per the germline V gene, CDR1 is LGHNA and CDR2 is YSLEER. The ends were cut back, 0 bases at V and 4 bases at J, with 12 bases in the middle. The CDR3 DNA sequence: TGCGCCAGCAGCCAAGAGAGAGGGGTGGGCTATGGCTACACCTTC. It codes for CASSQERGVGYGYTF.

V usage is TRBV30 and J usage is TRBJ2-2; D gene ambiguous. Germline assignment: CDR1 GTSNPN and CDR2 SVGIG (reference sequence). Trimming pared 1 base from V and 4 bases from J, leaving 7 bases between. CDR3 length: 13 amino acids. CDR3 nucleotides: TGTGCCTGGAGTGACATTCCCACCGGGGAGCTGTTTTTT. Its protein is CAWSDIPTGELFF.

This chain connects TRBV5-8 to TRBJ2-1; TRBD1 matches at 8 bases. V lost 4 bases and J lost 9; bases outside the gene matches: 15. The CDR3 runs 16 residues. CDR1 and CDR2 (germline): SGHTS, YDEGEE. The CDR3 spells CASSGNVRTGLLEQFF. The CDR3 region has the DNA TGTGCCAGCAGCGGTAATGTACGGACAGGGCTCCTTGAGCAGTTCTTC. The variable domain in full, with the rest retrieved from reference TRBV5-8 and TRBJ2-1, is EAGVTQSPTHLIKTRGQQATLRCSPISGHTSVYWYQQALGLGLQFLLWYDEGEERNRGNFPPRFSGRQFPNYSSELNVNALELEDSALYLCASSGNVRTGLLEQFFGPGTRLTVL.

The V and J genes are TRBV11-1 and TRBJ2-7; D remains ambiguous. Germline V gene data show CDR1 as SGHAT and CDR2 as FQDESV (reference sequence). This CDR3 has 17 amino acids. V lost 1 base and J lost 2, with 18 bases in between. CDR3: CASSLGVIGSPTYEQYF. CDR3 nucleotides: TGTGCCAGCAGCTTAGGAGTAATTGGGTCCCCCACCTACGAGCAGTACTTC.

The V and J genes are TRBV29-1 and TRBJ1-1; TRBD1 might be the D (5 bases). The CDR3 is 13 amino acids. Germline V gene sequence: CDR1 SQVTM, CDR2 ANQGSEA. V shed 4 bases and J shed 1 base, with 10 bases lying between them. The CDR3 DNA sequence: TGCAGCGTTGTAGGACAAGAGAACACTGAAGCTTTCTTT. As protein: CSVVGQENTEAFF.

J is TRBJ2-7 and V is TRBV7-2, with TRBD1 as a possible D gene (6 bases). Germline values: CDR1 SGHTA, CDR2 FQGNSA. The CDR3 loop spans 13 amino acids. The ends were cut back, 4 bases at V and 6 bases at J, with 13 bases in the middle. Written as DNA, the CDR3 is TGTGCCAGCAGCTCCTACAGGGAAGGCGAGCAGTACTTC. It yields the protein CASSSYREGEQYF.

A remark on this clone: At the DNA level, this CDR3 is encoded by other sequences in the same sample as well. The chain combines TRBV9 with TRBJ1-5, with D unclear. Trimming pared 3 bases from V and 3 bases from J, leaving 10 bases between. CDR1 and CDR2 (germline): SGDLS, YYNGEE. The CDR3 is 14 amino acids. In DNA, the CDR3 is TGTGCCAGCAGCGGCGGGCAGATCAATCAGCCCCAGCATTTT. It specifies CASSGGQINQPQHF.

Concerning this clone: One junction end disagrees with the germline gene, perhaps due to a read error. This rearrangement joins TRBV6-6 to TRBJ2-2, with D perhaps TRBD1 (5 bases). The germline CDR1 and CDR2 sequences are MNHNY and SVGAGI (reference sequence). This CDR3 region has 15 residues. CDR3 in DNA: TGTGCCAGCAGCTACTCAGACAGCTACACCGGGGAGCTGTTTTTT. Protein product: CASSYSDSYTGELFF.

This chain uses TRBV2 with TRBJ2-1; 8 bases align to TRBD1. Germline V gives CDR1 SNHLY, CDR2 FYNNEI. There are 15 residues in the CDR3. The ends lost 5 bases at V and 4 bases at J; junction bases unmatched: 7. CDR3 DNA: TGTGCCAGCAGTCAAGACAGGGGCTCGTACAATGAGCAGTTCTTC. Translation: CASSQDRGSYNEQFF.

The V and J genes are TRBV4-1 and TRBJ2-7; D unresolved. From germline, CDR1 is MGHRA and CDR2 YSYEKL. Trimming took off 3 bases at V and 4 bases at J, with 13 bases between the two ends. This CDR3 region has 14 residues. This CDR3 reads CASSQTLDGYEQYF. CDR3 DNA sequence: TGCGCCAGCAGCCAGACGCTAGATGGATACGAGCAGTACTTC.

This sequence joins TRBV30 and TRBJ2-7; 13 nucleotides line up with TRBD2. The germline CDR1 and CDR2 sequences are GTSNPN and SVGIG (reference sequence). This CDR3 contains 15 residues. V lost 4 bases and J lost 5; bases outside the gene matches: 8. Here the CDR3 reads CAWNTPGLAGHEQYF. The CDR3 nucleotides read TGTGCCTGGAATACACCGGGACTAGCGGGACACGAGCAGTACTTC. Based on the CDR3 plus reference TRBV30 and TRBJ2-7, the full variable domain is SQTIHQWPATLVQPVGSPLSLECTVEGTSNPNLYWYRQAAGRGLQLLFYSVGIGQISSEVPQNLSASRPQDRQFILSSKKLLLSDSGFYLCAWNTPGLAGHEQYFGPGTRLTVT.

V is TRBV25-1 and J is TRBJ2-5; the D gene is possibly TRBD2 (7 bases). The length of the CDR3 is 15 residues. The germline V gene encodes CDR1 MGHDK and CDR2 SYGVNS. V was shortened by 7 bases and J by 7 bases, with 22 bases between the two germline ends. The CDR3 DNA follows: TGTGCCAGCACCCAAGGAGGGGGGGGCGGGCGGACCCAGTACTTC. Translated, it gives CASTQGGGGGRTQYF.

The CDR3 sequence is CASRSGTVAGELFF. CDR3 nucleotides: TGCGCCAGCAGGTCCGGGACGGTGGCCGGGGAGCTGTTTTTT. The gene calls are TRBV10-1 and TRBJ2-2, with D perhaps given as TRBD1 or TRBD2 (5 bases each). The V end was cut by 6 bases, the J end by 6 bases, with 14 bases between. The length of the CDR3 is 14 residues. Germline CDR1 and CDR2: WNHNN and SYGVQD (reference sequence).

J is TRBJ1-2 and V is TRBV5-3; no clear D gene. TRBV5-3 is marked as an open reading frame, function uncertain. The CDR3 has 14 residues. The germline V and J ends were trimmed by 5 bases and 0 bases, with 11 bases remaining between them. Here the CDR3 reads CARRRRVPNYGYTF. CDR3 coding DNA: TGTGCCAGAAGGCGGAGGGTTCCTAACTATGGCTACACCTTC.

The V and J genes are TRBV6-1 and TRBJ2-5; 15 bases match TRBD2. With 2 bases clipped from V and 1 base from J, the junction kept 5 bases outside the gene matches. The length of the CDR3 is 18 residues. Germline CDR1 and CDR2: MNHNS and SASEGT. CDR3 protein: CASSEFGLAGGPQETQYF. The CDR3 region has the DNA TGTGCCAGCAGTGAATTTGGACTAGCGGGAGGGCCCCAAGAGACCCAGTACTTC.

The chain carries TRBV7-3 and TRBJ1-6, with TRBD1 identical over 8 bases. CDR3 length equals 12 residues. V lost 5 bases to trimming and J lost 13 bases; unmatched junction nucleotides: 4. In germline, CDR1 is SGHTA, CDR2 FQGTGA. The CDR3, as DNA: TGTGCCAGCAGCGAACAGGGGGGGCCCCTCCACTTT. Translating it yields CASSEQGGPLHF. The whole variable domain, filled in from reference TRBV7-3 and TRBJ1-6, reads GAGVSQTPSNKVTEKGKYVELRCDPISGHTALYWYRQSLGQGPEFLIYFQGTGAADDSGLPNDRFFAVRPEGSVSTLKIQRTERGDSAVYLCASSEQGGPLHFGNGTRLTVT.

The chain is built from TRBV18 and TRBJ2-5, with TRBD2 matching 8 bases. Trimming cost V 0 bases and J 1 base; bases outside gene matches: 4. Germline V gene data show CDR1 as KGHSH and CDR2 as LQKENI. This CDR3 contains 16 residues. CDR3 DNA sequence: TGTGCCAGCTCACCACCGACGGGGGGGATCCAAGAGACCCAGTACTTC. Amino acids: CASSPPTGGIQETQYF.

This chain connects TRBV7-6 to TRBJ2-7; the D gene could be TRBD1 or TRBD2 (6 bases each). CDR3 length: 14 residues. Trimming cost V 4 bases and J 6 bases, with 16 bases left between them. Per the germline V gene, CDR1 is SGHVS and CDR2 is FNYEAQ. CDR3 residues: CASSSLRGPREQYF. The CDR3 DNA sequence: TGTGCCAGCAGCTCACTCCGGGGGCCGCGCGAGCAGTACTTC.

The chain employs TRBV29-1 and TRBJ2-1, with a tentative D call TRBD1 (7 bases). Trimming took 3 bases from V and 10 from J, leaving 16 bases between them. Germline CDR1 and CDR2: SQVTM and ANQGSEA. This CDR3 comprises 13 residues. CDR3 nucleotide sequence: TGCAGCGTTGAGAGGGGGCGGGGTAGAGAGCAGTTCTTC. This gives the protein CSVERGRGREQFF.

In regard to this clone: Other DNA variants within this sample encode the same CDR3. The chain carries TRBV7-2 and TRBJ2-7; TRBD2 is a possible D gene (6 bases). The CDR3 is made up of 14 amino acids. Trimming left V 3 bases short and J 0 bases short, with 9 bases between. CDR1 and CDR2 from the germline V gene are SGHTA and FQGNSA. CDR3 in amino acids: CASSLRGPSYEQYF. In DNA form, the CDR3 reads TGTGCCAGCAGCTTGCGGGGACCCTCCTACGAGCAGTACTTC.

The chain recombines TRBV19 with TRBJ2-2; D is unresolved. V gave up 1 base and J gave up 1 base, with 7 bases separating them. The V gene's germline CDR1 is LNHDA and CDR2 SQIVND (reference sequence). The CDR3 consists of 15 residues. The CDR3 reads CASSIANKNTGELFF. As DNA, the CDR3 is TGTGCCAGTAGTATAGCCAACAAGAACACCGGGGAGCTGTTTTTT.